This TCR beta chain is drawn from a study of cytomegalovirus exposure and HLA in healthy donors. Study in general: Among the approximately 400 genotyped donors, 81% were placed in the Caucasian-associated ancestry cluster. The study's findings and limits: Over 150 TCR beta chains were listed as cytomegalovirus-associated. Per a prior analysis, the majority of TCR beta V segments were productive roughly 87% or roughly 30% of the time.

About this clone itself: Its antigen is as yet unknown.

The study ran its PCR with 60 Vbeta and 13 Jbeta primers. Using immunoSEQ multiplex PCR, the repertoire was profiled, and TCRdb retains in-frame clones only, with some absent. The data hold roughly 290,000 clones, with over 70% observed a single time. The length of the CDR3 is 18 residues. Per the germline V gene, CDR1 is SGHRS and CDR2 is YFSETQ. V lost 6 bases, J lost 1 base, and 25 bases lay in between. The chain recombines TRBV5-1 with TRBJ1-1; tentative D call: TRBD1 (5 bases). The sample taken for sequencing was PBMCs. The receptor was derived from a girl under 10 years old in good health and CMV-seronegative. The CDR3 nucleotides read TGCGCCAGCACCCCCTGGGGGGGGAGACTTTCTAAGAACACTGAAGCTTTCTTT. Protein: CASTPWGGRLSKNTEAFF.